The sample holds one count of the clone carrying this TCR beta chain. The record originates from a study of OX40 agonist ivuxolimab in advanced cancers. Study-wide context: Melanoma, hepatocellular carcinoma, head and neck or renal cell cancer occurred in dose-escalation patients. Averaging 60 years in age, with a range of roughly 20 to 79, the cohort was approximately 83% male.

Per the germline V gene, CDR1 is MDHEN and CDR2 is SYDVKM. The CDR3 is 14 residues long. Clones were sequenced by immunoSEQ multiplex PCR, and TCRdb holds only the in-frame ones, with some missing. The table shows about 64,000 clones, with about 86% occurring only once. The chain uses TRBV28 and TRBJ1-3, with D unclear. This specimen consisted of CD4+ or CD8+ T cells sorted from blood, obtained in a trial of the OX40 agonist ivuxolimab. The clonotype originates from an adult with an advanced solid tumor such as melanoma, head and neck, liver or kidney cancer. The CDR3 sequence is CAHTEAASGNTIYF. The CDR3 DNA follows: TGTGCGCACACTGAGGCGGCCTCTGGAAACACCATATATTTT.